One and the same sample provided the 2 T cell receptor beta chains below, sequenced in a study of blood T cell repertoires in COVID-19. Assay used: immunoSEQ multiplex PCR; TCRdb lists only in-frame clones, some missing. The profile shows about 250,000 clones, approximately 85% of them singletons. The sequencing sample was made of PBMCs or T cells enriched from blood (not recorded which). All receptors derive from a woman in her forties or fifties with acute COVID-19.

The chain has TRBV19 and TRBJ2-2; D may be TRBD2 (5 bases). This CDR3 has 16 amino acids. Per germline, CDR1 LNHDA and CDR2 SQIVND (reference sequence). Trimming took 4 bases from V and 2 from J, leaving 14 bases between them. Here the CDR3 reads CASSTRGLLNTGELFF. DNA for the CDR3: TGTGCCAGTAGTACCCGCGGACTTCTAAACACCGGGGAGCTGTTTTTT. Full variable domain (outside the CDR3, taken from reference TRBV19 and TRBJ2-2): DGGITQSPKYLFRKEGQNVTLSCEQNLNHDAMYWYRQDPGQGLRLIYYSQIVNDFQKGDIAEGYSVSREKKESFPLTVTSAQKNPTAFYLCASSTRGLLNTGELFFGEGSRLTVL.

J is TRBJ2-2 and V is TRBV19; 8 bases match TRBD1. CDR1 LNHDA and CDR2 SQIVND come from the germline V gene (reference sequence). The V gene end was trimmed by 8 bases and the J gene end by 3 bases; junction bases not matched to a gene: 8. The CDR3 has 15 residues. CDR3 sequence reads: CASQYGQGDTGELFF. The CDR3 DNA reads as TGTGCCAGTCAGTACGGACAGGGCGACACCGGGGAGCTGTTTTTT.